These 8 T cell receptor beta chains share one sample of origin, sequenced in a study of neurological immune-mediated disorders. MiXCR, applied by TCRdb to the 5' RACE reads, yields one record per CDR3 protein. This table has about 65,000 distinct CDR3 sequences, 3.5% to 4.5% appearing once. The sample comprised PBMCs. All receptors derive from a man aged 45 to 65 with multiple sclerosis.

This clonotype was seen many times. The V call is TRBV5-1, the J call TRBJ2-7, with 7 bases lining up with TRBD2. The CDR3 contains 15 residues. V shed 5 bases and J 7 bases; nucleotides not matched to a gene: 15. Per the germline V gene, CDR1 is SGHRS and CDR2 is YFSETQ. DNA for the CDR3: TGCGCCAGCAGTACCAATGGGGGGGGATCGAGTGAGCAGTACGTC. Its translation: CASSTNGGGSSEQYV.

V gene TRBV5-1 combines with J gene TRBJ1-1; 12 nucleotides line up with TRBD1. The V gene's germline CDR1 is SGHRS and CDR2 YFSETQ. The J segment lost 4 bases and the V segment lost 7 bases, leaving 2 bases of the junction unmatched. CDR3 length: 13 residues. The CDR3 region is CASGTGGSTEAFF. As DNA, the CDR3 is TGCGCCAGCGGGACAGGGGGCAGCACTGAAGCTTTCTTT.

The chain has TRBV4-1 and TRBJ2-3; D is ambiguous. CDR3 length: 11 amino acids. Germline V gene lookup returns CDR1 MGHRA and CDR2 YSYEKL. Trimming cost V 5 bases and J 6 bases, with 6 bases left between them. CDR3 region: CASSIGDTQYF. The CDR3 DNA follows: TGCGCCAGCAGCATTGGGGATACGCAGTATTTT.

Ten or more counts support this clonotype. V gene TRBV13 combines with J gene TRBJ2-5, with TRBD1 identical over 10 bases. CDR3 length: 16 residues. J was trimmed by 2 bases and V by 5 bases; bases with no gene match: 8. Per the germline V gene, CDR1 is PRHDT and CDR2 is FYEKMQ (reference sequence). CDR3: CASSPDRGDYQETQYF. CDR3 nucleotides: TGTGCCAGCAGCCCGGACAGGGGGGACTATCAAGAGACCCAGTACTTC.

For this clonotype: A single base separates this from a much larger clone, so it may be a read error. The rearrangement uses TRBV24-1 and TRBJ2-5; D is tentatively TRBD1 or TRBD2 (5 bases each). The CDR3 loop spans 15 amino acids. Germline V CDR1 and CDR2: KGHDR, SFDVKD. Deletions cut 2 bases from V and 8 bases from J, with 17 bases between. CDR3: CATSDSRERGDTQYF. The CDR3 DNA follows: TGTGCCACCAGTGATTCACGGGAAAGGGGAGATACCCAGTACTTC.

This clonotype has ten or more counts. The chain joins TRBV5-1 to TRBJ2-1; D may be TRBD1 (6 bases). CDR1 is SGHRS and CDR2 is YFSETQ in the germline V gene. This CDR3 is 13 amino acids long. Trimming shortened V by 1 base and J by 8 bases, and 10 bases separated the two germline ends. The CDR3 loop is CASSLTGWDEQFF. The DNA for the CDR3 is TGCGCCAGCAGCTTGACAGGGTGGGATGAGCAGTTCTTC. The entire variable domain, with the rest obtained from reference TRBV5-1 and TRBJ2-1, is as follows: KAGVTQTPRYLIKTRGQQVTLSCSPISGHRSVSWYQQTPGQGLQFLFEYFSETQRNKGNFPGRFSGRQFSNSRSEMNVSTLELGDSALYLCASSLTGWDEQFFGPGTRLTVL.

To note about this clonotype: With a much larger clone just one base away, this may be a read error. The rearrangement joins TRBV5-8 to TRBJ2-2, with a possible D match to TRBD2 (5 bases). This CDR3 spans 13 amino acids. V was pared by 3 bases and J by 8 bases, with 11 bases between. Germline values: CDR1 SGHTS, CDR2 YDEGEE. CDR3 sequence: CASSSIWRGELFF. In DNA form, the CDR3 reads TGTGCCAGCAGCTCCATTTGGAGGGGGGAGCTGTTTTTT.

This clonotype was found many times. J is TRBJ2-1 and V is TRBV15; tentative D call: TRBD2 (6 bases). Germline CDR1 LNHNV, CDR2 YYDKDF (reference sequence). V was shortened by 2 bases and J by 5 bases, with 25 bases between the two germline ends. CDR3 length: 19 residues. The CDR3 bases are TGTGCCACCAGCAGATTGCCGCCTAGCGTGGAGGTTCGGGACAATGAGCAGTTCTTC. This encodes CATSRLPPSVEVRDNEQFF.